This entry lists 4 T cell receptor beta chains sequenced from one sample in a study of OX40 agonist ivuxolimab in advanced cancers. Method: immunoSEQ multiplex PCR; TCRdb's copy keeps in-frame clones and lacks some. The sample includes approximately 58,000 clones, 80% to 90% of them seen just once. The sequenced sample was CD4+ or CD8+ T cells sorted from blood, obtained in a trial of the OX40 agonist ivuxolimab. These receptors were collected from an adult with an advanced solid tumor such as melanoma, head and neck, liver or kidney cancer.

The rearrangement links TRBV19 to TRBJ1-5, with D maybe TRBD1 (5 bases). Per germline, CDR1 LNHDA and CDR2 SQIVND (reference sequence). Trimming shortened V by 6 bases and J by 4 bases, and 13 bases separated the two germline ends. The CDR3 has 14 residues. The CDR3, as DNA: TGTGCCAGTAGCTGGCAGGGTGGGAATCAGCCCCAGCATTTT. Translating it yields CASSWQGGNQPQHF.

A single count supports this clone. Written as DNA, the CDR3 is TGTGCCAGCAGAAGACTAGCGGGACAGGGAAATGAGCAGTTCTTC. The encoded protein is CASRRLAGQGNEQFF. The rearrangement joins TRBV6-4 to TRBJ2-1; 11 bases are shared with TRBD2. The length of the CDR3 is 15 residues. Germline V gene lookup returns CDR1 MRHNA and CDR2 SNTAGT. Unmatched junction bases numbered 8, after V lost 6 bases and J lost 7 bases.

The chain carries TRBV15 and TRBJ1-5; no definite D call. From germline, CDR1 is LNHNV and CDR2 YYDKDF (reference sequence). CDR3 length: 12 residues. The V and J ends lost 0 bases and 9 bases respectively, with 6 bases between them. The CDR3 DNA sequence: TGTGCCACCAGCAGAGATCAATCGCCCCAGCATTTT. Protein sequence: CATSRDQSPQHF. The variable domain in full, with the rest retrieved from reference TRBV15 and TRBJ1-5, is DAMVIQNPRYQVTQFGKPVTLSCSQTLNHNVMYWYQQKSSQAPKLLFHYYDKDFNNEADTPDNFQSRRPNTSFCFLDIRSPGLGDTAMYLCATSRDQSPQHFGDGTRLSIL.

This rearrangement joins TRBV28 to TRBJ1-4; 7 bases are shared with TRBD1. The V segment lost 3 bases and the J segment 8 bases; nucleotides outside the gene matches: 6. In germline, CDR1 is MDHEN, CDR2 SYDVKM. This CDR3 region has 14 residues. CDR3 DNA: TGTGCCAGCAGTTTCCACAGGGGTAGCGAAAAACTGTTTTTT. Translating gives CASSFHRGSEKLFF.